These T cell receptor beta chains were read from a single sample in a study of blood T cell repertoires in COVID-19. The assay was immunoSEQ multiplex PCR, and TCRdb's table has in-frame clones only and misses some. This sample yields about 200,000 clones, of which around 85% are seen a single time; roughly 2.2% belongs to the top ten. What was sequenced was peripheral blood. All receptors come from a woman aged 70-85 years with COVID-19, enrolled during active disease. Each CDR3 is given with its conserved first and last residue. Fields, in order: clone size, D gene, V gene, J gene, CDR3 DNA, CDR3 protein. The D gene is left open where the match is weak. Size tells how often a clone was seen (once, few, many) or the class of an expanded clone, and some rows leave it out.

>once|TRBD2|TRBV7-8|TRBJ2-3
TGTGCCAGCAGCTCACAGGCGGGAGGATTGGCAGATACGCAGTATTTT
CASSSQAGGLADTQYF
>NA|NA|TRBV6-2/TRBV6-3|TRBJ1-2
TGTGCCAGCAGTAATCAGGGGAGAGGCTACACCTTC
CASSNQGRGYTF
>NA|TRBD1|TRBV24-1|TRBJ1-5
TGTGCCACCAGTGATCACAGGGGATACGGCAATCAGCCCCAGCATTTT
CATSDHRGYGNQPQHF
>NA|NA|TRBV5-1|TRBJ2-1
TGCGCCAGCAACCGCCTAGAGTCAAACAGGGATGAGCAGTTCTTC
CASNRLESNRDEQFF
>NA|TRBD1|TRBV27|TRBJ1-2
TGTGCCAGCAGTCGGAGACAGGGCCTCGATTGGGGCTACACCTTC
CASSRRQGLDWGYTF
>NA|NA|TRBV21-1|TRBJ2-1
TGTGCCAGCAGACCCGGTCCGGGAGGTCACAATGAGCAGTTCTTC
CASRPGPGGHNEQFF
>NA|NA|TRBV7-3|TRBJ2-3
TGTGCCAGCAGACGTACTAGCACAGATACGCAGTATTTT
CASRRTSTDTQYF
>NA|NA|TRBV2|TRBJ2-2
TGTGCCAGCAGGACGCTTAGAGGGACCGGGGAGCTGTTTTTT
CASRTLRGTGELFF
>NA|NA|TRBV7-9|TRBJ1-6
TGTGCCAGCAGTAGGGAGGGGGTCAGGAATTCACCCCTCCACTTT
CASSREGVRNSPLHF
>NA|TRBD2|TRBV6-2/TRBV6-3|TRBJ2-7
TGTGCCAGCAGTTCGGGCGGGAGCTCCTACGAGCAGTACTTC
CASSSGGSSYEQYF